This T cell receptor beta chain was profiled in a study of high-grade serous ovarian cancer treatment subgroups. Overall study: On average, approximately 15,000 reads and 7,494 unique TCR beta rearrangements were obtained per sample.

Tumor samples were taken before definitive surgery or chemotherapy. TCRdb keeps only in-frame clones here, not all; method: immunoSEQ multiplex PCR. The sample has some 33,000 clones, 75% to 85% seen once. Regarding the study as a whole: Same-patient tumor repertoires overlapped at roughly 0.1 to 0.79; different patients barely overlapped.

About this clone: Antigen specificity is unknown.

The CDR3 extends over 15 amino acids. This chain joins TRBV21-1 and TRBJ2-5. TRBV21-1 is shown as a pseudogene. The sequenced sample was tumor tissue. The TCR originated in a human donor with high-grade serous ovarian cancer. CDR3 sequence (DNA): TGTGCCAGCAGCATGAGGACCCGTTGTGGAGAGACCCAGTACTTC. This codes for CASSMRTRCGETQYF.